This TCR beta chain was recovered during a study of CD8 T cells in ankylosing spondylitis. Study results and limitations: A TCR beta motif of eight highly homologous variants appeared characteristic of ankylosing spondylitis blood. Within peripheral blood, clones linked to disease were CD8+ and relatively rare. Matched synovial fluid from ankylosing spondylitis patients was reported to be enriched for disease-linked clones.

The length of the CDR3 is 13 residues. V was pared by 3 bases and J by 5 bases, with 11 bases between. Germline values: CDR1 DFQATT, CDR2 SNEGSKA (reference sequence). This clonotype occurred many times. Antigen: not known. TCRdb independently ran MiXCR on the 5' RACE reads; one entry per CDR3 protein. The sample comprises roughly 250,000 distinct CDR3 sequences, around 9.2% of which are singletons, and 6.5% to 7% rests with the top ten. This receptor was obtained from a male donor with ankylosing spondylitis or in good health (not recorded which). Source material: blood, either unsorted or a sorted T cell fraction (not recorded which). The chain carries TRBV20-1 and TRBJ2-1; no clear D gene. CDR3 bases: TGCAGTGCTAGTTCGCGGCCCGACAATGAGCAGTTCTTC. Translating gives CSASSRPDNEQFF.